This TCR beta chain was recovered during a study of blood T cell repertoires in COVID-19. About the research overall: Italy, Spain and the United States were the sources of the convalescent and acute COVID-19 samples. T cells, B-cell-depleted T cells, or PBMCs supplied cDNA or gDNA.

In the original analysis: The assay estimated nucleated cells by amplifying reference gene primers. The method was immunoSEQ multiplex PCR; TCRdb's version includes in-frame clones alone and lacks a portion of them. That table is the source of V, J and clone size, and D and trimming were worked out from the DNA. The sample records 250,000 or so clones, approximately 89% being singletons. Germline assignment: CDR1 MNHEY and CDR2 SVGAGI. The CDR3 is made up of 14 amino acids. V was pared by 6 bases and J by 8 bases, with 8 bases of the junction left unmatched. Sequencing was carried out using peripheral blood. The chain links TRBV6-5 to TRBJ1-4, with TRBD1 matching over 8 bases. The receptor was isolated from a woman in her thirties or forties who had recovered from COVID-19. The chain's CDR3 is CASRGQGWAEKLFF. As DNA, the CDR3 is TGTGCCAGCAGAGGACAGGGCTGGGCGGAAAAACTGTTTTTT.